Listed below are T cell receptor beta chains from one sample, sequenced in a study of blood T cell repertoires in COVID-19. Method: immunoSEQ multiplex PCR; TCRdb's copy keeps in-frame clones and lacks some. Here the sample spans under 75,000 clones, around 89% being singletons. Material: peripheral blood. These receptors were obtained from a man aged 55 to 70 with active COVID-19. Both conserved end residues are part of each CDR3. The D gene is left open where the match is weak. Some rows mark clone size as missing; the rest say once, few, many or name a class of expanded clone.

D	V	J	size	DNA	CDR3
-	TRBV5-1	TRBJ2-6	-	TGCGCCAGCAGCTTGGGAGGATCTGGGGCCAACGTCCTGACTTTC	CASSLGGSGANVLTF
-	TRBV2	TRBJ2-7	-	TGTGCCAGCGCCTCCTTGTTGGGGGGACAGTCCGTCTACGAGCAGTACTTC	CASASLLGGQSVYEQYF
TRBD2	TRBV6-6	TRBJ2-7	-	TGTGCCAGCACCCTTACTGGGACTAGCGAGCAGTACTTC	CASTLTGTSEQYF
TRBD1	TRBV5-1	TRBJ2-2	few	TGCGCCAGCAGGCTGACAGGGGGCAGTGCCGGGGAGCTGTTTTTT	CASRLTGGSAGELFF
TRBD2	TRBV5-1	TRBJ2-1	-	TGCGCCAGCAGCCCGGGACTAGGTACGAATGAGCAGTTCTTC	CASSPGLGTNEQFF
TRBD2	TRBV9	TRBJ2-3	-	TGTGCCAGCAGCGTACAAAGCGGGGGGGCACCAGATACGCAGTATTTT	CASSVQSGGAPDTQYF
TRBD1	TRBV5-1	TRBJ2-7	-	TGCGCCAGCAGCTTACAGGGGGCTAGGGGGCAGTACTTC	CASSLQGARGQYF
TRBD2	TRBV30	TRBJ2-2	few	TGTGCCGGACGGGGGGATTACACCGGGGAGCTGTTTTTT	CAGRGDYTGELFF
-	TRBV29-1	TRBJ1-1	few	TGCAGCCTTACTCAGGGATTGAACACTGAAGCTTTCTTT	CSLTQGLNTEAFF
TRBD1	TRBV6-5	TRBJ2-2	-	TGTGCCAGCAGTTTTGGGACAGGGCTAACCGGGGAGCTGTTTTTT	CASSFGTGLTGELFF
-	TRBV9	TRBJ1-3	-	TGTGCCAGCAGCCTCGGAGGGGATGGAAACACCATATATTTT	CASSLGGDGNTIYF
TRBD1	TRBV6-1	TRBJ1-1	-	TGTGCCAGCAGTGACGGGACAGGGTGGACTGAAGCTTTCTTT	CASSDGTGWTEAFF
-	TRBV6-2/TRBV6-3	TRBJ1-3	-	TGTGCCAGCAGTCGACAGGCCCTCTCTGGAAACACCATATATTTT	CASSRQALSGNTIYF
TRBD2	TRBV5-4	TRBJ2-1	-	TGTGCCAGCAGCAGAGGACTAGCCGCTGACAATGAGCAGTTCTTC	CASSRGLAADNEQFF
TRBD1	TRBV29-1	TRBJ1-5	-	TGCAGCGCCGGGACAGGTATTGGTCAGCCCCAGCATTTT	CSAGTGIGQPQHF
-	TRBV7-2	TRBJ2-2	-	TGTGCCAGCAGCTTACGGTCTCCGGTCCCCGGGTACACCGGGGAGCTGTTTTTT	CASSLRSPVPGYTGELFF
TRBD1	TRBV30	TRBJ2-2	-	TGTGCCTGGGCACAGGGGTCCACCGGGGAGCTGTTTTTT	CAWAQGSTGELFF
TRBD2	TRBV28	TRBJ2-3	-	TGTGCCAGCACCCTGGGGGGGTGGGATACGCAGTATTTT	CASTLGGWDTQYF
TRBD2	TRBV4-2	TRBJ2-3	-	TGTGCCAGCAGCCAAGAAAAAGCGGGAGGGTTCACAGATACGCAGTATTTT	CASSQEKAGGFTDTQYF
TRBD2	TRBV6-2/TRBV6-3	TRBJ2-7	-	TGTGCCAGCAGCCCCCTTGCGACTAGCGGGAACTCCTACGAGCAGTACTTC	CASSPLATSGNSYEQYF
TRBD2	TRBV9	TRBJ2-5	-	TGTGCCAGCAGCACTAGCGGGGGGGCTGGAGAGACCCAGTACTTC	CASSTSGGAGETQYF
TRBD1	TRBV5-1	TRBJ2-7	-	TGCGCCAGCAGCTTCCTTACAGGGGCTGTCGGCGAGCAGTACTTC	CASSFLTGAVGEQYF
-	TRBV28	TRBJ2-3	-	TGTGCCAGCAGTTTGGGGGGTACAGATACGCAGTATTTT	CASSLGGTDTQYF
-	TRBV5-1	TRBJ2-2	-	TGCGCCAGCAGCGCGGGGGCGGGAGCGGCCGGGGAGCTGTTTTTT	CASSAGAGAAGELFF
-	TRBV12-3/TRBV12-4	TRBJ2-7	-	TGTGCCAGCAGTTTGTCCCAGGGCGAGCAGTACTTC	CASSLSQGEQYF
-	TRBV12-3/TRBV12-4	TRBJ1-6	-	TGTGCCAGCAGTTTCCAGGGGTATTCACCCCTCCACTTT	CASSFQGYSPLHF
-	TRBV7-2	TRBJ2-3	-	TGTGCCAGCAGCCCCCGACAGGGCGGGGTGAGCGCAGATACGCAGTATTTT	CASSPRQGGVSADTQYF
-	TRBV7-6	TRBJ1-1	-	TGTGCCAGCAGCCAAAACCAGGGAACTGAAGCTTTCTTT	CASSQNQGTEAFF
TRBD1	TRBV28	TRBJ1-2	-	TGTGCCAGCAGAGTCCCGGGACAGGGGCCAGGCTATGGCTACACCTTC	CASRVPGQGPGYGYTF
TRBD1	TRBV6-5	TRBJ2-7	-	TGTGCCAGCAGGGAGCAGGACAGGGGGCTTGGAGAGCAGTACTTC	CASREQDRGLGEQYF
TRBD1	TRBV30	TRBJ1-4	-	TGTGCCTGGAGTCCGGACAGGGTTAATGAAAAACTGTTTTTT	CAWSPDRVNEKLFF
TRBD1	TRBV11-3	TRBJ2-7	-	TGTGCCAGTGCAAGGGGACAGGGGAGCTCCTACGAGCAGTACTTC	CASARGQGSSYEQYF
TRBD2	TRBV7-7	TRBJ2-2	-	TGTGCTAGCGGGCTAGCGGGAGGCCTTTCGAACACCGGGGAGCTGTTTTTT	CASGLAGGLSNTGELFF
-	TRBV5-4	TRBJ2-1	-	TGTGCCAGCAGCGTCGATCACTTCCTGAGCTCCTACAATGAGCAGTTCTTC	CASSVDHFLSSYNEQFF
-	TRBV19	TRBJ1-5	once	TGTGCCAGTAGTGTCCCGGCAGGTAATCAGCCCCAGCATTTT	CASSVPAGNQPQHF
-	TRBV3-1/TRBV3-2	TRBJ2-7	once	TGTGCCAGCAGCCCCAGAAATCACGAGCAGTACTTC	CASSPRNHEQYF
-	TRBV12-3/TRBV12-4	TRBJ2-7	-	TGTGCCAGCAGTTTAGCAGGCAGGGACGAGCAGTACTTC	CASSLAGRDEQYF
-	TRBV18	TRBJ1-4	-	TGTGCCAGCTCACCAGAGACTTATAGTAATGAAAAACTGTTTTTT	CASSPETYSNEKLFF